One and the same sample provided the 15 T cell receptor beta chains below, sequenced in a study of beta chain features in type 1 diabetes. Expressed TCRB transcripts were sequenced because the isolated RNA had all been reverse transcribed beforehand. Some clones are missing from TCRdb's copy, which holds only in-frame ones; the method was immunoSEQ multiplex PCR. The sample includes hundreds of thousands of clones, about a sixth seen only once; the top ten take about 0.02%. Sequenced material: naive CD4+ T cells from blood. These receptors were collected from a woman aged 18-29 years in good health.

This clone was found a few times. The chain uses TRBV4-3 and TRBJ2-6, with D tentatively TRBD2 (5 bases). Per germline, CDR1 LGHNA and CDR2 YSLEER. The V end was cut by 2 bases, the J end by 1 base, with 9 bases between. This CDR3 has 16 residues. The CDR3 loop is CASSQTGISGANVLTF. The CDR3 DNA sequence: TGCGCCAGCAGCCAAACGGGGATATCTGGGGCCAACGTCCTGACTTTC.

Only a few counts were recorded for this clone. Written as DNA, the CDR3 is TGTGCCAGCGAGGGGCTAGCGGGTCACAATGAGCAGTTCTTC. Its translation is CASEGLAGHNEQFF. The chain links TRBV2 to TRBJ2-1; 8 bases are a match to TRBD2. This CDR3 comprises 14 residues. Trimming took 8 bases from V and 5 from J; bases not matched to a gene: 8. From germline, CDR1 is SNHLY and CDR2 FYNNEI.

This clone has a handful of counts. The chain has TRBV9 and TRBJ2-5; possible D gene TRBD2, 6 bases. CDR1 is SGDLS, CDR2 YYNGEE, per germline. There are 15 residues in the CDR3. The V and J ends lost 3 bases and 0 bases respectively, with 12 bases between them. The DNA of the CDR3 is TGTGCCAGCAGCGAACGGGACTTGTACCAAGAGACCCAGTACTTC. As protein: CASSERDLYQETQYF.

This chain connects TRBV4-3 to TRBJ1-4; tentatively, D is TRBD1 (6 bases). V lost 3 bases and J lost 7, with 15 bases in between. The CDR3 sequence is 15 residues long. The germline CDR1 and CDR2 sequences are LGHNA and YSLEER. This CDR3 is CASSHRGAGVEKLFF. The CDR3, as DNA: TGCGCCAGCAGCCACCGGGGGGCTGGAGTTGAAAAACTGTTTTTT.

The chain recombines TRBV7-6 with TRBJ2-3, with TRBD1 identical over 10 bases. J gave up 4 bases and V 1 base, and 8 bases lay outside the gene matches. The V gene's germline CDR1 is SGHVS and CDR2 FNYEAQ. The CDR3 covers 17 residues. In nucleotides, the CDR3 is TGTGCCAGCAGCTTAGGTTCCCCCGGGACAGGGGCAGATACGCAGTATTTT. Translation: CASSLGSPGTGADTQYF.

The chain recombines TRBV7-2 with TRBJ2-3; 7 bases line up with TRBD2. CDR3 length equals 16 residues. In germline, CDR1 is SGHTA, CDR2 FQGNSA. The J segment lost 0 bases and the V segment lost 5 bases, leaving 8 bases of the junction unmatched. In nucleotides, the CDR3 is TGTGCCAGCAGCCCCCGCCTAGCGGCTAGCACAGATACGCAGTATTTT. It encodes CASSPRLAASTDTQYF.

This sequence joins TRBV7-3 and TRBJ1-1; D call uncertain. Germline V gene sequence: CDR1 SGHTA, CDR2 FQGTGA. The V gene lost 1 base and the J gene lost 8 bases, with 11 bases spanning the gap. This CDR3 is 13 amino acids long. The CDR3 is CASSLMRAGEAFF. The CDR3 DNA reads as TGTGCCAGCAGCTTAATGAGGGCAGGCGAAGCTTTCTTT. The full variable domain, with the rest looked up from reference TRBV7-3 and TRBJ1-1, is GAGVSQTPSNKVTEKGKYVELRCDPISGHTALYWYRQSLGQGPEFLIYFQGTGAADDSGLPNDRFFAVRPEGSVSTLKIQRTERGDSAVYLCASSLMRAGEAFFGQGTRLTVV.

This clone was seen a few times. The chain carries TRBV28 and TRBJ1-2, with D uncertain. The V end was cut by 3 bases, the J end by 2 bases, with 7 bases between. Germline CDR1 is MDHEN and CDR2 is SYDVKM. This CDR3 comprises 13 residues. CDR3 DNA: TGTGCCAGCAGTTTTAGCGGAAACTATGGCTACACCTTC. Translated, it gives CASSFSGNYGYTF.

As to this clone: The same CDR3 arises from other DNA sequences in this sample as well. The chain recombines TRBV27 with TRBJ1-5; 9 positions agree with TRBD1. The CDR3 consists of 15 residues. Germline CDR1 is MNHEY and CDR2 is SMNVEV (reference sequence). The ends lost 5 bases at V and 7 bases at J; junction bases unmatched: 9. CDR3 bases: TGTGCCAGCAGTGCTAACAGGGGGCGCGGGCAGCCCCAGCATTTT. This translates into CASSANRGRGQPQHF.

This clone appeared a few times. The chain combines TRBV29-1 with TRBJ1-2; unclear D gene. The V end lost 2 bases, the J end lost 4 bases, and 8 bases lay between the germline ends. The CDR3 contains 12 residues. The germline V gene has CDR1 SQVTM and CDR2 ANQGSEA. The CDR3, as DNA: TGCAGCGTTGAAAGGGAATTCTATGGCTACACCTTC. It yields the protein CSVEREFYGYTF. The entire variable domain, with the rest obtained from reference TRBV29-1 and TRBJ1-2, is as follows: SAVISQKPSRDICQRGTSLTIQCQVDSQVTMMFWYRQQPGQSLTLIATANQGSEATYESGFVIDKFPISRPNLTFSTLTVSNMSPEDSSIYLCSVEREFYGYTFGSGTRLTVV.

This chain uses TRBV18 with TRBJ2-1; 7 bases match TRBD2. Looked up from germline, CDR1 is KGHSH and CDR2 is LQKENI. The V and J ends lost 1 base and 6 bases, in that order; junction bases with no gene match: 6. This CDR3 has 15 amino acids. The CDR3 bases are TGTGCCAGCTCACCACTAGCGGGTTTGTCCAATGAGCAGTTCTTC. Translation gives CASSPLAGLSNEQFF. The whole variable domain, filled in from reference TRBV18 and TRBJ2-1, reads NAGVMQNPRHLVRRRGQEARLRCSPMKGHSHVYWYRQLPEEGLKFMVYLQKENIIDESGMPKERFSAEFPKEGPSILRIQQVVRGDSAAYFCASSPLAGLSNEQFFGPGTRLTVL.

This clone was detected a few times. The chain joins TRBV7-2 to TRBJ2-1; TRBD1 matches at 7 bases. This CDR3 spans 15 amino acids. With V trimmed by 5 bases and J by 0 bases, 4 bases remained unmatched. Per the germline V gene, CDR1 is SGHTA and CDR2 is FQGNSA. CDR3 region: CASSQGQVSYNEQFF. Here the CDR3 DNA reads TGTGCCAGCAGCCAAGGACAGGTCTCCTACAATGAGCAGTTCTTC.

This rearrangement joins TRBV5-4 to TRBJ1-2; TRBD1 aligns across 8 bases. The CDR3 extends over 16 amino acids. Trimming took 0 bases from V and 6 from J; bases not matched to a gene: 10. The germline CDR1 and CDR2 sequences are SGHNT and YYREEE (reference sequence). As DNA, the CDR3 is TGTGCCAGCAGCTTGGCCCTCAGGGGGCAGGTGGATGGCTACACCTTC. This gives the protein CASSLALRGQVDGYTF.

The rearrangement links TRBV6-1 to TRBJ2-1; 14 nucleotides line up with TRBD2. This CDR3 is 16 amino acids long. The germline CDR1 and CDR2 sequences are MNHNS and SASEGT. V dropped 4 bases and J dropped 5; count of bases not matched to a gene: 4. CDR3 in DNA: TGTGCCAGCAGTGGGACTAGCGGGAGGTACAACAATGAGCAGTTCTTC. Translation gives CASSGTSGRYNNEQFF.

This clone was detected only a few times. This chain connects TRBV29-1 to TRBJ2-7, with TRBD1 matching 10 bases. Looked up from germline, CDR1 is SQVTM and CDR2 is ANQGSEA. There are 16 residues in the CDR3. The V segment lost 0 bases and the J segment 6 bases; nucleotides outside the gene matches: 11. CDR3 in amino acids: CSVEDPATGGSGEQYF. CDR3 DNA sequence: TGCAGCGTTGAAGATCCCGCGACAGGGGGCTCTGGCGAGCAGTACTTC.